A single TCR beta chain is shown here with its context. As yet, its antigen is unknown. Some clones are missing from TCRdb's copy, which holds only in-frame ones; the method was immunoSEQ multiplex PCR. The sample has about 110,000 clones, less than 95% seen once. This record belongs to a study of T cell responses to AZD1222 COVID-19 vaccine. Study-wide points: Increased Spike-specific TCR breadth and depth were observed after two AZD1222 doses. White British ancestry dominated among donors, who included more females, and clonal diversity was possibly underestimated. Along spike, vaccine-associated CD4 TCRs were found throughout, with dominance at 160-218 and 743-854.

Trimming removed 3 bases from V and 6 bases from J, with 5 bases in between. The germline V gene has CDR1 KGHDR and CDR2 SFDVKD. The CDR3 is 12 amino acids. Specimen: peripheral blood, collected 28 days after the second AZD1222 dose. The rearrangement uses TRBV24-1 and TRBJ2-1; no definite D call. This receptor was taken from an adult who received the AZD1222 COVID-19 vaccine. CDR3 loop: CATSDGSNEQFF. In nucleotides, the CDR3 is TGTGCCACCAGTGATGGGTCCAATGAGCAGTTCTTC.